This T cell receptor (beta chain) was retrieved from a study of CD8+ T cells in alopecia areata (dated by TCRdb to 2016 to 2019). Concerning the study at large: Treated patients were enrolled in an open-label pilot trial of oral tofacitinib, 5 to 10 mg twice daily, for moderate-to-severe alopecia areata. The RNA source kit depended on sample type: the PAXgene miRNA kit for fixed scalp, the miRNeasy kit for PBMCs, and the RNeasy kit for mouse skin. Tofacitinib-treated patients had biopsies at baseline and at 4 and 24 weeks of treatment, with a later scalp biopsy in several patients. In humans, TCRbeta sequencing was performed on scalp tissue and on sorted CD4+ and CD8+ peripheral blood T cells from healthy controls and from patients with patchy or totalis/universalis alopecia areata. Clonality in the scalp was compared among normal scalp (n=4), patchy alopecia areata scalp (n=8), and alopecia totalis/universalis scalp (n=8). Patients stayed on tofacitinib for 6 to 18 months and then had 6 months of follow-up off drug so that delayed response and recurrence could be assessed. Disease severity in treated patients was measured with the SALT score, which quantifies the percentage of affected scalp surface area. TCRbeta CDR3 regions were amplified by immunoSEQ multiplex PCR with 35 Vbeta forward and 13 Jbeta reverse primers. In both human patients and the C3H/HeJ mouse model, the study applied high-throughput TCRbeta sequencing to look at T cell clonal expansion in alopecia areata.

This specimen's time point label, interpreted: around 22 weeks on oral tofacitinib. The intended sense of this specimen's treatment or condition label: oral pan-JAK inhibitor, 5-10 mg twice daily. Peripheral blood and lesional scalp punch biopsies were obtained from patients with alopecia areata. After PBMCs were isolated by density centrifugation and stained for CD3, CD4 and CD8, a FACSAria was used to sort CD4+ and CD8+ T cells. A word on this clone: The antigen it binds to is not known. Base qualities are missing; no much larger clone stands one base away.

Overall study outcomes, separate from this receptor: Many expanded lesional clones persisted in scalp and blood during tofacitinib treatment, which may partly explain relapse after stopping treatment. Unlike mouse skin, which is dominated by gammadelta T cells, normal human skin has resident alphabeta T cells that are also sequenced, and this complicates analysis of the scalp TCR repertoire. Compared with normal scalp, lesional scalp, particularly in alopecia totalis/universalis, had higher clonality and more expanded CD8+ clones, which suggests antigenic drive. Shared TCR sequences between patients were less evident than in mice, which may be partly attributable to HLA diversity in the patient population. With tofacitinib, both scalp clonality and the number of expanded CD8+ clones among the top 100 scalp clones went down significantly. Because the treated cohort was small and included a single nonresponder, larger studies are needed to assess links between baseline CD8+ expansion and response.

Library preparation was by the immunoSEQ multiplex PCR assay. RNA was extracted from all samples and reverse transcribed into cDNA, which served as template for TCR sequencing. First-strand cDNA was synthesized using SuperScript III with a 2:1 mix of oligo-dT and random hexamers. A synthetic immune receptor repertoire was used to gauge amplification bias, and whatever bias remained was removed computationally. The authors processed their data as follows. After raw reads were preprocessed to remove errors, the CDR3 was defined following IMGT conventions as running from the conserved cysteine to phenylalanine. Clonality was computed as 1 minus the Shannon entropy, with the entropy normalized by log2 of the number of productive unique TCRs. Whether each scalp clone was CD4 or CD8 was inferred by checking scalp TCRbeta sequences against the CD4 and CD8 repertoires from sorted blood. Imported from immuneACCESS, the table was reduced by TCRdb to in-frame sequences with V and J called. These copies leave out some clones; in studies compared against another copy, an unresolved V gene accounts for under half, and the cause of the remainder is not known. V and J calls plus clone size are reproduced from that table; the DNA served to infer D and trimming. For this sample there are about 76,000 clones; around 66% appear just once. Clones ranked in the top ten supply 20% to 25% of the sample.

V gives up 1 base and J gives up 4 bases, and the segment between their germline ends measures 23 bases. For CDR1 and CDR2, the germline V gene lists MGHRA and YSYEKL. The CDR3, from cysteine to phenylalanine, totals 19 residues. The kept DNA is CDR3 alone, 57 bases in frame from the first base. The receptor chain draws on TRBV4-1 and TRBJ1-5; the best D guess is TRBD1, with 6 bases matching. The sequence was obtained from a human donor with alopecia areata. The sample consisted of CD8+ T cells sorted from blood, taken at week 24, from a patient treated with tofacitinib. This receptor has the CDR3 CASSQGPTTSDSNNQPQHF. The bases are TGCGCCAGCAGCCAAGGCCCTACCACCTCGGACAGTAATAATCAGCCCCAGCATTTT.